The 31 T cell receptor beta chains below all came from one sample that was sequenced in a study of shared clonotypes between healthy human individuals. This table comes from immunoSEQ multiplex PCR, and its TCRdb copy is limited to in-frame clones, with some not included. The table lists over a million clones, roughly 96% of them singletons. The specimen sequenced was naive CD4+ T cells sorted from blood. The subset is: CD45RA+ positively selected. The source is a man aged 25 to 45 in good health.

The chain has TRBV30 and TRBJ1-2; 7 bases line up with TRBD1. The CDR3 covers 17 residues. J lost 5 bases, V lost 4 bases, and 19 bases had no gene match. The germline V gene encodes CDR1 GTSNPN and CDR2 SVGIG (reference sequence). The CDR3: CAWIRGTIPGQNYGYTF. CDR3 in DNA: TGTGCCTGGATACGTGGCACAATCCCGGGACAGAATTATGGCTACACCTTC.

The V gene is TRBV27, the J gene TRBJ2-1, with TRBD2 matching 11 bases. Germline V gives CDR1 MNHEY, CDR2 SMNVEV (reference sequence). This CDR3 has 16 residues. V lost 6 bases, J lost 15 bases, and 19 bases stayed unmatched. Here the CDR3 DNA reads TGTGCCAGCAGCCCCGGGTTGGCTAGCGGGAGGCCTACGCGGTTCTTC. It is translated as CASSPGLASGRPTRFF.

The chain has TRBV4-3 and TRBJ1-1; 8 bases are shared with TRBD1. Germline CDR1 and CDR2: LGHNA and YSLEER. The CDR3 is made up of 14 amino acids. Trimming removed 4 bases from V and 10 bases from J; junction bases left unmatched: 11. DNA for the CDR3: TGCGCCAGCAGCCTTCTCGAAGGTCAGGGGGCAGCTTTCTTT. Protein product: CASSLLEGQGAAFF.

This clone showed up just a few times. The chain recombines TRBV5-5 with TRBJ2-1, with 7 bases fitting TRBD2. This CDR3 region has 16 residues. V lost 2 bases, J lost 9 bases, and 14 bases stayed unmatched. The germline V gene encodes CDR1 SGHKS and CDR2 YYEKEE (reference sequence). The DNA for the CDR3 is TGTGCCAGCAGCTTCGGGGGTGGGAGGGCCCTAGGTGAGCAGTTCTTC. This translates into CASSFGGGRALGEQFF.

The rearrangement links TRBV5-1 to TRBJ2-1, with D perhaps matching TRBD2 (6 bases). V was cut by 3 bases and J by 11 bases, with 9 bases left in between. The CDR3 loop spans 11 amino acids. CDR1 and CDR2 (germline): SGHRS, YFSETQ. The CDR3, as DNA: TGCGCCAGCAGCTCCGGGACTCAGCAGTTCTTC. Amino acids: CASSSGTQQFF.

The chain couples TRBV5-1 to TRBJ2-3, with D tentatively TRBD1 (5 bases). This CDR3 has 17 amino acids. V was shortened by 4 bases and J by 6 bases, with 24 bases between the two germline ends. Germline assignment: CDR1 SGHRS and CDR2 YFSETQ. The CDR3 reads CASSDFPPQAPGDTQYF. CDR3 coding DNA: TGCGCCAGCAGCGATTTTCCGCCCCAAGCGCCAGGGGATACGCAGTATTTT.

This CDR3 is CASSSLAPGVQFF. The CDR3 nucleotides are TGTGCCAGCAGCTCCTTGGCCCCCGGAGTGCAGTTCTTC. This chain links TRBV7-9 with TRBJ2-1, with D unclear. The ends were cut back, 4 bases at V and 12 bases at J, with 16 bases in the middle. CDR1 SEHNR and CDR2 FQNEAQ come from the germline V gene (reference sequence). The CDR3 extends over 13 amino acids.

V usage is TRBV27 and J usage is TRBJ1-2, with TRBD1 matching over 7 bases. Germline loops: CDR1 MNHEY, CDR2 SMNVEV (reference sequence). CDR3 length: 13 amino acids. The trim removed 10 bases at V and 4 bases at J, leaving 9 bases unmatched. The CDR3 reads CATRQTGSYGYTF. The CDR3 DNA is TGTGCCACCCGGCAGACAGGGAGCTATGGCTACACCTTC.

This clone was detected once. The J gene is TRBJ2-7, the V gene TRBV28; D is uncertain. CDR1 is MDHEN and CDR2 is SYDVKM in the germline V gene. Between the trimmed V and J ends, which lost 4 bases and 0 bases, there was a span of 7 bases. The CDR3 is made up of 13 amino acids. CDR3 amino acids: CASSSSNSYEQYF. The CDR3 region has the DNA TGTGCCAGCAGTTCCTCAAACTCCTACGAGCAGTACTTC.

The rearrangement uses TRBV11-2 and TRBJ2-1, with D possibly matching TRBD1 (5 bases). This CDR3 region has 15 residues. V was clipped by 6 bases and J by 1 base, with 13 bases between them. CDR1 is SGHAT, CDR2 FQNNGV, per germline. CDR3 amino acids: CASREGVPSYNEQFF. Here the CDR3 DNA reads TGTGCCAGCAGAGAAGGGGTGCCGTCCTACAATGAGCAGTTCTTC.

V and J are TRBV4-3 and TRBJ2-3, with D uncertain. Between the trimmed V and J ends, which lost 4 bases and 4 bases, there was a span of 9 bases. Germline lookup yields CDR1 LGHNA and CDR2 YSLEER. This CDR3 region has 13 residues. CDR3 amino acids: CASSPRHADTQYF. The CDR3 DNA follows: TGCGCCAGCAGCCCCAGGCACGCAGATACGCAGTATTTT.

Concerning this clone: This sample includes further DNA sequences coding for the same CDR3. The chain couples TRBV5-1 to TRBJ2-1, with a tentative D call TRBD2 (6 bases). This CDR3 comprises 15 residues. Germline values: CDR1 SGHRS, CDR2 YFSETQ. With 0 bases removed from V and 4 bases from J, the gap between germline ends came to 11 bases. CDR3 sequence reads: CASSLGLATYNEQFF. For the CDR3, the DNA is TGCGCCAGCAGCTTGGGGCTAGCGACGTACAATGAGCAGTTCTTC.

With respect to this clone: Within the sample, other DNA sequences also encode this same CDR3. This chain uses TRBV7-2 with TRBJ2-1, with a tentative D call TRBD1 (5 bases). Trimming cost V 2 bases and J 6 bases, with 5 bases left between them. The CDR3 length is 12 residues. Germline V lookup: CDR1 SGHTA, CDR2 FQGNSA. This CDR3 reads CASSLRGNEQFF. Written as DNA, the CDR3 is TGTGCCAGCAGCTTAAGGGGCAATGAGCAGTTCTTC.

As concerns this clone: The sample has other DNA sequences that encode this CDR3 too. The genes are TRBV5-1 and TRBJ2-2; possibly TRBD1 for D (6 bases). Germline V CDR1 and CDR2: SGHRS, YFSETQ. The length of the CDR3 is 15 residues. Trimming took 2 bases from V and 2 from J, leaving 10 bases between them. DNA for the CDR3: TGCGCCAGCAGCTTAGGGGGTGCTAACACCGGGGAGCTGTTTTTT. Translated: CASSLGGANTGELFF. Full variable domain (remainder filled in from reference TRBV5-1 and TRBJ2-2): KAGVTQTPRYLIKTRGQQVTLSCSPISGHRSVSWYQQTPGQGLQFLFEYFSETQRNKGNFPGRFSGRQFSNSRSEMNVSTLELGDSALYLCASSLGGANTGELFFGEGSRLTVL.

As regards this clone: Other DNA sequences in the sample encode the same CDR3. The V gene is TRBV5-1, the J gene TRBJ2-1; D uncertain. Germline loops: CDR1 SGHRS, CDR2 YFSETQ. This CDR3 region has 15 residues. With 0 bases removed from V and 0 bases from J, the gap between germline ends came to 7 bases. The CDR3 nucleotides are TGCGCCAGCAGCTTGGTAGTGGGCTCCTACAATGAGCAGTTCTTC. Translating gives CASSLVVGSYNEQFF.

About this clone: The sample has other DNA sequences that encode this CDR3 too. The CDR3 loop reads CSARRTETQYF. CDR3 DNA: TGCAGTGCTCGTAGAACAGAGACCCAGTACTTC. The chain uses TRBV20-1 and TRBJ2-5; D gene unclear. This CDR3 region has 11 residues. Trimming pared 5 bases from V and 4 bases from J, leaving 8 bases between. Germline V gene lookup returns CDR1 DFQATT and CDR2 SNEGSKA (reference sequence).

This clone appeared once. The chain has TRBV4-3 and TRBJ2-1; D assignment may be TRBD1 or TRBD2 (6 bases each). Trimming left V 0 bases short and J 7 bases short, with 13 bases between. CDR3 size: 15 residues. In germline, CDR1 is LGHNA, CDR2 YSLEER. CDR3 DNA: TGCGCCAGCAGCCAAGAAGGGGGGAGAGGGAATGAGCAGTTCTTC. Amino acid sequence: CASSQEGGRGNEQFF.

The rearrangement uses TRBV6-1 and TRBJ2-2; D is unresolved. This CDR3 contains 14 residues. Trimming removed 4 bases from V and 3 bases from J, with 9 bases in between. Per germline, CDR1 MNHNS and CDR2 SASEGT. The CDR3 protein is CASSGQAHTGELFF. Written as DNA, the CDR3 is TGTGCCAGCAGTGGGCAGGCCCACACCGGGGAGCTGTTTTTT.

J is TRBJ2-7 and V is TRBV30; 12 bases map to TRBD2. J lost 3 bases, V lost 2 bases, and 8 bases had no gene match. Germline V gene sequence: CDR1 GTSNPN, CDR2 SVGIG (reference sequence). This CDR3 has 16 amino acids. This CDR3 is CAWSSASGRVDYEQYF. The CDR3 DNA sequence: TGTGCCTGGAGTTCGGCTAGCGGGAGGGTTGACTACGAGCAGTACTTC.

This chain joins TRBV10-3 and TRBJ2-5; D may be TRBD1 (5 bases). This CDR3 has 13 residues. Trimming left V 6 bases short and J 4 bases short, with 12 bases between. Germline CDR1 is ENHRY and CDR2 is SYGVKD. CDR3 residues: CAISDRMRETQYF. The CDR3 region has the DNA TGTGCCATCAGCGACAGAATGAGAGAGACCCAGTACTTC.

The chain carries TRBV27 and TRBJ1-2; 10 bases are a match to TRBD1. The junction had 3 bases not matched to a gene; V was cut back by 4 bases and J by 1 base. CDR1 is MNHEY and CDR2 is SMNVEV in the germline V gene (reference sequence). The CDR3 loop spans 15 amino acids. The CDR3 protein is CASSYGTGVNYGYTF. DNA for the CDR3: TGTGCCAGCAGTTACGGGACAGGGGTTAACTATGGCTACACCTTC.

Only one count was recorded for this clone. This chain joins TRBV9 and TRBJ2-3; D is unclear. This CDR3 comprises 14 residues. Germline-derived CDR1 and CDR2 are SGDLS and YYNGEE. V was cut by 0 bases and J by 6 bases, with 11 bases left in between. DNA of the CDR3: TGTGCCAGCAGCGTAGTAGGATGGTGGGATACGCAGTATTTT. It translates to CASSVVGWWDTQYF.

This clone appeared once. V and J are TRBV14 and TRBJ2-1; 7 bases are shared with TRBD2. The germline CDR1 and CDR2 sequences are SGHDN and FVKESK. CDR3 length equals 14 residues. J gave up 8 bases and V 2 bases, and 6 bases lay outside the gene matches. As DNA, the CDR3 is TGTGCCAGCAGCCAACCGTGGGGGAGGGATGAGCAGTTCTTC. As protein: CASSQPWGRDEQFF.

This chain connects TRBV23-1 to TRBJ2-7; 9 positions agree with TRBD2. TRBV23-1 is placed among ORFs of uncertain function. The CDR3 length is 15 residues. Trimming took 6 bases from V and 0 from J; bases not matched to a gene: 6. The CDR3 nucleotides read TGCGCCAGCAGCCAACTAGCGGGTAGCTCCTACGAGCAGTACTTC. Residues: CASSQLAGSSYEQYF.

This clone was detected once. Other nucleotide sequences from this sample produce the same CDR3. The V call is TRBV18, the J call TRBJ2-7, with a weak D call TRBD1 (6 bases). V gave up 3 bases and J gave up 1 base, with 10 bases separating them. The CDR3 is 14 amino acids. Germline assignment: CDR1 KGHSH and CDR2 LQKENI. CDR3 coding DNA: TGTGCCAGCTCACCCCAACAGGGATCCTACGAGCAGTACTTC. As protein: CASSPQQGSYEQYF. The full variable domain, rest sourced from reference TRBV18 and TRBJ2-7, is NAGVMQNPRHLVRRRGQEARLRCSPMKGHSHVYWYRQLPEEGLKFMVYLQKENIIDESGMPKERFSAEFPKEGPSILRIQQVVRGDSAAYFCASSPQQGSYEQYFGPGTRLTVT.

This chain links TRBV10-1 with TRBJ2-7, with 11 positions matching TRBD2. The germline V gene has CDR1 WNHNN and CDR2 SYGVQD (reference sequence). Losses at the gene ends were 6 bases for V and 3 bases for J; bases not matched to a gene: 4. The CDR3 length is 14 residues. The CDR3 sequence: CASSATSGNYEQYF. The DNA for the CDR3 is TGCGCCAGCAGCGCGACTAGCGGGAACTACGAGCAGTACTTC.

This clone appeared a single time. The gene calls are TRBV4-3 and TRBJ2-3; 7 bases agree with TRBD2. V shed 6 bases, J shed 1 base, and the junction held 16 bases outside the gene matches. The length of the CDR3 is 18 residues. Germline CDR1 reads LGHNA; CDR2 reads YSLEER. In DNA form, the CDR3 reads TGCGCCAGCAGTCAATATCCGATTGGGGGGGGAGGCACAGATACGCAGTATTTT. The encoded protein is CASSQYPIGGGGTDTQYF.

The chain employs TRBV2 and TRBJ2-7; perhaps TRBD1 as D (5 bases). The CDR3 runs 13 residues. The germline CDR1 and CDR2 sequences are SNHLY and FYNNEI. The ends were cut back, 7 bases at V and 1 base at J, with 11 bases in the middle. The DNA for the CDR3 is TGTGCCAGCAACCTAGGGGTTTCCTACGAGCAGTACTTC. It is translated as CASNLGVSYEQYF.

The CDR3, as DNA: TGTGCCAGCAGTCTTGAGCGGGAGGGGACCTACAATGAGCAGTTCTTC. Translated: CASSLEREGTYNEQFF. This chain uses TRBV6-6 with TRBJ2-1; 10 bases are a match to TRBD2. The CDR3 spans 16 residues. Trimming at V came to 5 bases and at J to 2 bases, leaving 6 bases not matched to a gene. CDR1 is MNHNY, CDR2 SVGAGI, per germline (reference sequence).

The CDR3 protein is CASSLRDNIAKNIQYF. CDR3 coding DNA: TGTGCCAGCTCCCTCCGGGACAACATAGCCAAAAACATTCAGTACTTC. The rearrangement joins TRBV18 to TRBJ2-4; maybe TRBD1 (6 bases). Germline assignment: CDR1 KGHSH and CDR2 LQKENI. V was clipped by 6 bases and J by 0 bases, with 15 bases between them. CDR3 length: 16 amino acids.

The chain joins TRBV11-2 to TRBJ2-6; D unresolved. This CDR3 comprises 15 residues. Trimming took off 3 bases at V and 0 bases at J, with 6 bases between the two ends. Germline V CDR1 and CDR2: SGHAT, FQNNGV. The chain's CDR3 is CASSFSSSGANVLTF. In DNA, the CDR3 is TGTGCCAGCAGCTTCAGTAGCTCTGGGGCCAACGTCCTGACTTTC. Full variable domain (missing parts from reference TRBV11-2 and TRBJ2-6): EAGVAQSPRYKIIEKRQSVAFWCNPISGHATLYWYQQILGQGPKLLIQFQNNGVVDDSQLPKDRFSAERLKGVDSTLKIQPAKLEDSAVYLCASSFSSSGANVLTFGAGSRLTVL.